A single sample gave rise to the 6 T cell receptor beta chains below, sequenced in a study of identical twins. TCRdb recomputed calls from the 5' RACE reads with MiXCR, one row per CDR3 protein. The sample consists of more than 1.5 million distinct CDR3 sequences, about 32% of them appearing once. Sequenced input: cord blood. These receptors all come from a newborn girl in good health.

The CDR3: CASSRTGGPQIYNEQFF. CDR3 coding DNA: TGTGCCAGCAGTCGAACGGGAGGGCCCCAAATATACAATGAGCAGTTCTTC. This chain links TRBV5-5 with TRBJ2-1, with 8 bases matching TRBD2. Germline CDR1 reads SGHKS; CDR2 reads YYEKEE (reference sequence). The CDR3 consists of 17 residues. Trimming removed 5 bases from V and 4 bases from J; junction bases left unmatched: 14.

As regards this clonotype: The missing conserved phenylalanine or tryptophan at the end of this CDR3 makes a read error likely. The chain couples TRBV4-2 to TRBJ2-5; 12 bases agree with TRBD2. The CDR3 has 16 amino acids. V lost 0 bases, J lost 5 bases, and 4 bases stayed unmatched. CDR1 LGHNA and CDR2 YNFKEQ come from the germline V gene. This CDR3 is CASSQDSTSGRETQYL. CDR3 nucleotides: TGTGCCAGCAGCCAAGATAGCACTAGCGGGAGGGAGACCCAGTACTTG.

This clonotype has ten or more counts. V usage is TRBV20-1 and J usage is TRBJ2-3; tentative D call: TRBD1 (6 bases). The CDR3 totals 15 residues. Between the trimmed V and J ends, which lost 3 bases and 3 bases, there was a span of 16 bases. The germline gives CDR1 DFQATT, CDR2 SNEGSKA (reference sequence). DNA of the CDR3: TGCAGTGCTAGGGGGCATCAGGGACATACAGATACGCAGTATTTT. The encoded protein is CSARGHQGHTDTQYF.

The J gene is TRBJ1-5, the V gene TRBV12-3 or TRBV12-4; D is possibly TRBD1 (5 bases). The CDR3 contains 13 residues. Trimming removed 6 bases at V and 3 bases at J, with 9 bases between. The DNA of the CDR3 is TGTGCCAGCAGCACAGGATACAATCAGCCCCAGCATTTT. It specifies CASSTGYNQPQHF.

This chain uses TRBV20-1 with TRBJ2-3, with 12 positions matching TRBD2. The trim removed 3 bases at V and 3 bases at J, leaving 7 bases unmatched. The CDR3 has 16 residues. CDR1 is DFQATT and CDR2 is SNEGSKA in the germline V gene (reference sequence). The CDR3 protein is CSARSLTSGRTDTQYF. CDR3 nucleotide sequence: TGCAGTGCTAGGTCCCTGACTAGCGGGAGAACAGATACGCAGTATTTT.

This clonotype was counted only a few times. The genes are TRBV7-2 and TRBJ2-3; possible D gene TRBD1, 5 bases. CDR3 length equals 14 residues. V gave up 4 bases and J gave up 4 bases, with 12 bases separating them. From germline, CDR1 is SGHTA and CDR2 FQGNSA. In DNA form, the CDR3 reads TGTGCCAGCAGCTCAGGGCCCGGCCCAGATACGCAGTATTTT. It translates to CASSSGPGPDTQYF.